A single sample is the source of the 11 T cell receptor beta chains below, sequenced in a study of cytomegalovirus exposure and HLA in healthy donors. The PCR used 60 Vbeta and 13 Jbeta primers. This table comes from immunoSEQ multiplex PCR, and its TCRdb copy is limited to in-frame clones, with some not included. The profile covers some 60,000 clones, with 80% to 90% appearing a single time and less than 1.5% taken by the ten largest. Material for sequencing was PBMCs. Receptors originate from a man younger than 30 in good health and CMV-seronegative.

The chain recombines TRBV30 with TRBJ2-5; the D gene is possibly TRBD1 (6 bases). The closer fit of TRBJ2-7 to the DNA end suggests the J call may be wrong. This CDR3 spans 15 amino acids. Germline-derived CDR1 and CDR2 are GTSNPN and SVGIG (reference sequence). The CDR3 DNA is TGTGCCTGGAAGACTAAGGCCAGGGGCGGCCACGAGCAGTACTTC. This codes for CAWKTKARGGHEQYF.

The rearrangement uses TRBV14 and TRBJ1-1, with unresolved D. The CDR3 is 13 amino acids. Germline lookup yields CDR1 SGHDN and CDR2 FVKESK. V lost 4 bases, J lost 5 bases, and 11 bases lay in between. The CDR3 protein is CASSPRGWTEAFF. CDR3 coding DNA: TGTGCCAGCAGCCCCCGGGGTTGGACTGAAGCTTTCTTT. Full variable domain (remainder filled in from reference TRBV14 and TRBJ1-1): EAGVTQFPSHSVIEKGQTVTLRCDPISGHDNLYWYRRVMGKEIKFLLHFVKESKQDESGMPNNRFLAERTGGTYSTLKVQPAELEDSGVYFCASSPRGWTEAFFGQGTRLTVV.

DNA for the CDR3: TGTGCCAGCAGCTTGGCGGGAGGGGAGCACGGGTCACCCCTCCACTTT. Protein sequence: CASSLAGGEHGSPLHF. This chain links TRBV5-6 with TRBJ1-6, with D possibly matching TRBD1 (5 bases). V shed 0 bases and J shed 10 bases, with 17 bases lying between them. The CDR3 length is 16 residues. CDR1 SGHDT and CDR2 YYEEEE come from the germline V gene.

Written as DNA, the CDR3 is TGTGCTAGTGCCCTCAGGGGGACGCGGCAGCCCCAGCATTTT. It encodes CASALRGTRQPQHF. V usage is TRBV12-5 and J usage is TRBJ1-5; 7 bases agree with TRBD1. CDR1 is LGHNT, CDR2 FRNRAP, per germline. V was pared by 7 bases and J by 7 bases, with 10 bases of the junction left unmatched. The length of the CDR3 is 14 residues.

The rearrangement uses TRBV5-1 and TRBJ2-5, with 14 positions matching TRBD2. The CDR3 is made up of 18 amino acids. Germline V gene lookup returns CDR1 SGHRS and CDR2 YFSETQ. Trimming removed 3 bases from V and 5 bases from J; junction bases left unmatched: 12. The chain's CDR3 is CASSSGRLAGGHRETQYF. CDR3 coding DNA: TGCGCCAGCAGCTCGGGGCGACTAGCGGGGGGGCATCGGGAGACCCAGTACTTC. Full variable domain (missing parts from reference TRBV5-1 and TRBJ2-5): KAGVTQTPRYLIKTRGQQVTLSCSPISGHRSVSWYQQTPGQGLQFLFEYFSETQRNKGNFPGRFSGRQFSNSRSEMNVSTLELGDSALYLCASSSGRLAGGHRETQYFGPGTRLLVL.

This chain uses TRBV4-1 with TRBJ2-3; 9 positions match TRBD1. The CDR3 is 15 amino acids. J was trimmed by 5 bases and V by 4 bases; bases with no gene match: 7. Germline lookup yields CDR1 MGHRA and CDR2 YSYEKL. CDR3 in amino acids: CASSREGQGLDTQYF. CDR3 bases: TGCGCCAGCAGCCGGGAAGGACAGGGGTTAGATACGCAGTATTTT.

The V gene is TRBV30, the J gene TRBJ2-7, with D unresolved. From germline, CDR1 is GTSNPN and CDR2 SVGIG (reference sequence). The CDR3 loop spans 12 amino acids. V lost 0 bases, J lost 1 base, and 4 bases lay in between. The CDR3 bases are TGTGCCTGGAGTGTCGGGTCCTACGAGCAGTACTTC. Encoded protein: CAWSVGSYEQYF.

The V gene is TRBV4-1, the J gene TRBJ1-2; no clear D. The germline CDR1 and CDR2 sequences are MGHRA and YSYEKL. This CDR3 spans 16 amino acids. The V and J ends lost 0 bases and 0 bases respectively, with 11 bases between them. CDR3 DNA: TGCGCCAGCAGCCAAGACTTCGCAGAAGCTAACTATGGCTACACCTTC. This sequence encodes CASSQDFAEANYGYTF.

CDR3 bases: TGTGCCAGCAGCCCCCCGACACAGATCTATGGCTACACCTTC. This encodes CASSPPTQIYGYTF. V gene TRBV7-2 combines with J gene TRBJ1-2; D is ambiguous. Trimming left V 5 bases short and J 4 bases short, with 14 bases between. Germline CDR1 is SGHTA and CDR2 is FQGNSA. This CDR3 has 14 residues.

The V call is TRBV29-1, the J call TRBJ2-3, with 9 bases identical to TRBD2. With V trimmed by 4 bases and J by 5 bases, 13 bases remained unmatched. This CDR3 has 16 amino acids. In germline, CDR1 is SQVTM, CDR2 ANQGSEA. As DNA, the CDR3 is TGCAGCGTTGTTCCCCTTGCGGGGGGGCCTGGAGATACGCAGTATTTT. It codes for CSVVPLAGGPGDTQYF.

This chain connects TRBV6-4 to TRBJ2-3; no reliable D call. Germline V gives CDR1 MRHNA, CDR2 SNTAGT. The V end was cut by 3 bases, the J end by 2 bases, with 6 bases between. CDR3 length: 13 amino acids. CDR3 in DNA: TGTGCCAGCAGTGATCTTTACACAGATACGCAGTATTTT. Translated, it gives CASSDLYTDTQYF.